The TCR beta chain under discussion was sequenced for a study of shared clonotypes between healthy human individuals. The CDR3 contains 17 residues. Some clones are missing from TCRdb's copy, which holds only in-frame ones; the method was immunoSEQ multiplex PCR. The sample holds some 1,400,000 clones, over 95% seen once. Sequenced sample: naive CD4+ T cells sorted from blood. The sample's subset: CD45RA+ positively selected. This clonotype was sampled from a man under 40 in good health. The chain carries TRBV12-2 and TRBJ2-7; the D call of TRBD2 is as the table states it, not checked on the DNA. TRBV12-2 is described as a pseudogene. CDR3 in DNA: TGTGCAAGTCGCCCGCCCAGGCGGGAGCGGGGACCTTACGAGCAGTACTTC. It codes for CASRPPRRERGPYEQYF.